In its sample, the clone carrying this T cell receptor (beta chain) was seen many times. The data were taken from a study of metastatic and nonmetastatic thyroid tumors. The length of the CDR3 is 14 residues. The ends were cut back, 4 bases at V and 5 bases at J, with 14 bases in the middle. CDR1 and CDR2 from the germline V gene are WSHSY and SAAADI. No treatment had been given to any patient before thyroid surgery. TCRdb used MiXCR to call clones anew from the PCR reads. This table holds about 42,000 clones, 12% found once. The chain joins TRBV10-2 to TRBJ2-5; D is perhaps TRBD2 (7 bases). What was sequenced was blood. The receptor comes from a male donor with papillary thyroid cancer or a benign thyroid nodule (not recorded which). Some clones in this sample may be carry-over from other donors' samples. The CDR3 sequence: CASSVPGGGETQYF. CDR3 coding DNA: TGCGCCAGCAGTGTTCCGGGGGGCGGGGAGACCCAGTACTTC.